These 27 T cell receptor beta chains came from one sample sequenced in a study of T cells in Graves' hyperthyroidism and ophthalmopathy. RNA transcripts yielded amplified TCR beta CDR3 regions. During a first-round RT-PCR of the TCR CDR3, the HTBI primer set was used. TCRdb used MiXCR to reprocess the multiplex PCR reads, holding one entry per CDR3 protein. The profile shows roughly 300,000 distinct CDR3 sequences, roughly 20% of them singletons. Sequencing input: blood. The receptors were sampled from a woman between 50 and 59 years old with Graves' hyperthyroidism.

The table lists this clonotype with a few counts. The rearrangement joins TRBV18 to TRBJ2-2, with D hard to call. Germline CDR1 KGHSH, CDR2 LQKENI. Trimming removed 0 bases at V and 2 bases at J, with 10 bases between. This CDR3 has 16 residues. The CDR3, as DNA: TGTGCCAGCTCACCACCGGCCAGCTTCAACACCGGGGAGCTGTTTTTT. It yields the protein CASSPPASFNTGELFF.

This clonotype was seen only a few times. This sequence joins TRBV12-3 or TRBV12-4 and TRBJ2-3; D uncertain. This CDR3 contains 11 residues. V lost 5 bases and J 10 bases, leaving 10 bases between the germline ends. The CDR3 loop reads CASSRSAAQYF. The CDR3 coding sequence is TGTGCCAGCAGTCGGTCCGCGGCGCAGTATTTT.

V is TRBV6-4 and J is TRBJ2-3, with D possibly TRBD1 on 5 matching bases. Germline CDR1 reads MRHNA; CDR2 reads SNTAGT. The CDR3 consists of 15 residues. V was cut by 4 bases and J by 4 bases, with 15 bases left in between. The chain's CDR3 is CASSVQGAQADTQYF. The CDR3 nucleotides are TGTGCCAGCAGTGTTCAAGGGGCGCAGGCAGATACGCAGTATTTT.

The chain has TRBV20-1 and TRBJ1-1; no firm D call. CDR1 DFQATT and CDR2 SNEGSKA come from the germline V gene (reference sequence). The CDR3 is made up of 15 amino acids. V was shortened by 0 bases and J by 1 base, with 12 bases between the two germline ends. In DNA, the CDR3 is TGCAGTGCTAGAGATCGTCTCGGCGGGAACACTGAAGCTTTCTTT. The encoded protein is CSARDRLGGNTEAFF.

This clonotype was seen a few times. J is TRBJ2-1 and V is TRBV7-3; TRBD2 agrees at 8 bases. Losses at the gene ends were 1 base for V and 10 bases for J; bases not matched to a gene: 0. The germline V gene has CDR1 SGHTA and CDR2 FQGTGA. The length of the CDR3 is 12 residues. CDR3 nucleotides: TGTGCCAGCAGCTTAATAGCGGGAGAGCAGTTCTTC. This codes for CASSLIAGEQFF.

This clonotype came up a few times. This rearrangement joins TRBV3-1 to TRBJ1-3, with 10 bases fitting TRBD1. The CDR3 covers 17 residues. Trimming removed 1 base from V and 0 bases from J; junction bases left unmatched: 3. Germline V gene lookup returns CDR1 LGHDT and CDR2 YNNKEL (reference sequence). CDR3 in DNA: TGTGCCAGCAGCCAAGGGACAGGGGGTGGCTCTGGAAACACCATATATTTT. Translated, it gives CASSQGTGGGSGNTIYF.

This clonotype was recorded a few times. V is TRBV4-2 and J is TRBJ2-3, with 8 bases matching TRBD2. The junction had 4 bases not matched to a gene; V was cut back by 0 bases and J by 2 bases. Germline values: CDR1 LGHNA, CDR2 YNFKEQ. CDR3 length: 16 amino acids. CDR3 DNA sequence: TGTGCCAGCAGCCAAGAGGCGGGAGGCCTCACAGATACGCAGTATTTT. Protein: CASSQEAGGLTDTQYF.

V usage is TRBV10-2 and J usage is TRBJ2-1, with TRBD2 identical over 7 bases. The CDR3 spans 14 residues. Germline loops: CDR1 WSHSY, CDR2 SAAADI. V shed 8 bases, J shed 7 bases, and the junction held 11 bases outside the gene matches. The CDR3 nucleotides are TGCGCCAGCTTGAGGACTAGTGATATAAATGAGCAGTTCTTC. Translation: CASLRTSDINEQFF.

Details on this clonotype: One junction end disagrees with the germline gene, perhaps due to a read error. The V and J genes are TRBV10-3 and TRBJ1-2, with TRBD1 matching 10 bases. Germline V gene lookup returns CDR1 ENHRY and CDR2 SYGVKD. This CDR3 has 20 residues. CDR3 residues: CATSESGASLTGGAGWGYTF. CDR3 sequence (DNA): TGTGCCACCAGTGAGTCAGGGGCTAGCCTGACAGGGGGCGCTGGATGGGGCTACACCTTC.

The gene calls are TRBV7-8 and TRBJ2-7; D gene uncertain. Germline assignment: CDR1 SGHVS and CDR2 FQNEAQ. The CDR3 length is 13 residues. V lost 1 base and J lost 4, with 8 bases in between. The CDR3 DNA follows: TGTGCCAGCAGCTTAGACAAGGCATACGAGCAGTACTTC. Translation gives CASSLDKAYEQYF.

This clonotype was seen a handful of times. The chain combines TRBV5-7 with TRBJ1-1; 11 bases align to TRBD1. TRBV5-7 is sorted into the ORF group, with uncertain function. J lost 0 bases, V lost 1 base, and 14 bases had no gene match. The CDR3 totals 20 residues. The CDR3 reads CASSLRTGGPLDPMNTEAFF. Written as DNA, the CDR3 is TGTGCCAGCAGCTTGAGGACAGGGGGCCCCCTGGATCCTATGAACACTGAAGCTTTCTTT.

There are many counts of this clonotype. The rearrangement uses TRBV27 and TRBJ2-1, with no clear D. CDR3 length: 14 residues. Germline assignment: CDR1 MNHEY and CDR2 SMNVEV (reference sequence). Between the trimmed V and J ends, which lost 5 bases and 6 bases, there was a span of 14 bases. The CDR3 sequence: CASSPADGVNEQFF. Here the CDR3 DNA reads TGTGCCAGCAGTCCGGCGGACGGAGTCAATGAGCAGTTCTTC.

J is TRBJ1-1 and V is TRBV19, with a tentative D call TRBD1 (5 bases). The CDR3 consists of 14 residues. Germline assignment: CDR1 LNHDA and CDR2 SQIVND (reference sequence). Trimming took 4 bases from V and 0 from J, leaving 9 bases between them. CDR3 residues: CASSTDTMNTEAFF. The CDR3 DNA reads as TGTGCCAGTAGTACGGACACAATGAACACTGAAGCTTTCTTT.

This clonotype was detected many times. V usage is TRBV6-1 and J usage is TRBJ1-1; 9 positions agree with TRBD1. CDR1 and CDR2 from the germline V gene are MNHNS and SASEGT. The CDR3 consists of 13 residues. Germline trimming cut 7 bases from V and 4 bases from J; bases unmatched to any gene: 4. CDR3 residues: CASIGTGFTEAFF. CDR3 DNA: TGTGCCAGCATTGGGACAGGGTTCACTGAAGCTTTCTTT.

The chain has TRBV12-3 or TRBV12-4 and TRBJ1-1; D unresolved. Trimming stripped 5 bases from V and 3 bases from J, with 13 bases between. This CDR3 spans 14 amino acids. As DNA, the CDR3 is TGTGCCAGCAGTGCCCCGGTCGCGGACACTGAAGCTTTCTTT. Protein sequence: CASSAPVADTEAFF.

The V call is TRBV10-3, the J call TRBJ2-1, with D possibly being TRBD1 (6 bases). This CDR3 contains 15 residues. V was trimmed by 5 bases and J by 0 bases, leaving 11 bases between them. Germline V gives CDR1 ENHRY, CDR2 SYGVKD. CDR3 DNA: TGTGCCATCAGTCCTGACAGGAGCTCCTACAATGAGCAGTTCTTC. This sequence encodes CAISPDRSSYNEQFF.

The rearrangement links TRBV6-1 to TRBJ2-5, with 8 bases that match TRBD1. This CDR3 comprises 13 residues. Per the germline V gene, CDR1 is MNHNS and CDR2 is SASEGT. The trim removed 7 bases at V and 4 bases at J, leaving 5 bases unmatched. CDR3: CASTWTGRETQYF. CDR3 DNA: TGTGCCAGCACCTGGACAGGGCGAGAGACCCAGTACTTC.

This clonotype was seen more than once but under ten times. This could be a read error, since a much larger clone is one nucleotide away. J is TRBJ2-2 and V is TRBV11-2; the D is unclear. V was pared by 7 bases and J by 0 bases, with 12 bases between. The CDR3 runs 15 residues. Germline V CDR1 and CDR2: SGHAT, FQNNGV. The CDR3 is CASTERPANTGELFF. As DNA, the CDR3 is TGTGCCAGCACCGAGCGACCTGCGAACACCGGGGAGCTGTTTTTT. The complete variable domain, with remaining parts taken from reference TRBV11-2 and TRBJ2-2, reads EAGVAQSPRYKIIEKRQSVAFWCNPISGHATLYWYQQILGQGPKLLIQFQNNGVVDDSQLPKDRFSAERLKGVDSTLKIQPAKLEDSAVYLCASTERPANTGELFFGEGSRLTVL.

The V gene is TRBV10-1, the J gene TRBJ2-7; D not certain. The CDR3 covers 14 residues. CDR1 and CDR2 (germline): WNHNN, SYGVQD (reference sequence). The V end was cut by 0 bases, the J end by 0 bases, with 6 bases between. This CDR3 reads CASSESSASYEQYF. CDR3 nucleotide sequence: TGCGCCAGCAGTGAGTCGTCGGCCTCCTACGAGCAGTACTTC.

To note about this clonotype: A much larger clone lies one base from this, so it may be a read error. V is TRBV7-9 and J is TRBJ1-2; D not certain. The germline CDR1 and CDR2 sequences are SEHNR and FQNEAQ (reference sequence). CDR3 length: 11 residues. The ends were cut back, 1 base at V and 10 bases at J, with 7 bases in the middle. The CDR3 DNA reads TGTGCCAGCAGCTTAGGAGAGGTCTACACCTTC. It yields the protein CASSLGEVYTF. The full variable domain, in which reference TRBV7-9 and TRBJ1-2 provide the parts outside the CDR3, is DTGVSQNPRHKITKRGQNVTFRCDPISEHNRLYWYRQTLGQGPEFLTYFQNEAQLEKSRLLSDRFSAERPKGSFSTLEIQRTEQGDSAMYLCASSLGEVYTFGSGTRLTVV.

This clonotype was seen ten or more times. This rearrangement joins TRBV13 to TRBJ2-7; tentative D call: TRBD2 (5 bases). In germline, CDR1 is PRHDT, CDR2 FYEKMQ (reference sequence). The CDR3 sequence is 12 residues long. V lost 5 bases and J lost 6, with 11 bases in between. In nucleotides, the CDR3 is TGTGCCAGCAGCGTACTAGGACTCGAGCAGTACGTC. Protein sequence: CASSVLGLEQYV.

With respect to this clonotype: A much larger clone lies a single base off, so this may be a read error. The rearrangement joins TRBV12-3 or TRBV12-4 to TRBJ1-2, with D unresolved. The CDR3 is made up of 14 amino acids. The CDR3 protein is CAGSLVPTSYGYTF. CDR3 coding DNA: TGTGCCGGCAGTTTGGTCCCAACCTCTTATGGCTACACCTTC.

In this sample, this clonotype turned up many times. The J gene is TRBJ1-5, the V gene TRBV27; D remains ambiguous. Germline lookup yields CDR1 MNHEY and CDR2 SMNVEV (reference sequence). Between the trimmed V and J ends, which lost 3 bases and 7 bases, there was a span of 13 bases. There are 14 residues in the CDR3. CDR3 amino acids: CASSFTQHQQPQHF. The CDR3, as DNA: TGTGCCAGCAGTTTCACCCAGCACCAACAGCCCCAGCATTTT.

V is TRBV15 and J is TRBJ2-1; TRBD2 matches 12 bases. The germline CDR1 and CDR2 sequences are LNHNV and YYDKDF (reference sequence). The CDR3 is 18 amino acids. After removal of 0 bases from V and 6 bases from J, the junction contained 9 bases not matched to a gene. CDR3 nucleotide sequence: TGTGCCACCAGCAGAGATTTGAGGACTAGCGGGACCGTCAATGAGCAGTTCTTC. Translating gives CATSRDLRTSGTVNEQFF.

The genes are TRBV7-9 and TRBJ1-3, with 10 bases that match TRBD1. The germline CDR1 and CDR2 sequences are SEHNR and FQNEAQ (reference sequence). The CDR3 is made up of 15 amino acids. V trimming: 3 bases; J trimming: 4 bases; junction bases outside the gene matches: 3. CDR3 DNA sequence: TGTGCCAGCAGCTTGGGACAGGGGTCCGGAAACACCATATATTTT. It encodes CASSLGQGSGNTIYF. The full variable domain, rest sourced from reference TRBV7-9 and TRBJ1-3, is DTGVSQNPRHKITKRGQNVTFRCDPISEHNRLYWYRQTLGQGPEFLTYFQNEAQLEKSRLLSDRFSAERPKGSFSTLEIQRTEQGDSAMYLCASSLGQGSGNTIYFGEGSWLTVV.

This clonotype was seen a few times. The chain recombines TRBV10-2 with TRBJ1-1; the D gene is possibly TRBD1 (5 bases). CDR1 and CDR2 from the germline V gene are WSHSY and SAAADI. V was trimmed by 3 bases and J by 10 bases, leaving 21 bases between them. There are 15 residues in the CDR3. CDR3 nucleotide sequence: TGCGCCAGCAGTGACGGTCCGGGGAGGGGTGTTGGAGCTTTCTTT. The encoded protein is CASSDGPGRGVGAFF.

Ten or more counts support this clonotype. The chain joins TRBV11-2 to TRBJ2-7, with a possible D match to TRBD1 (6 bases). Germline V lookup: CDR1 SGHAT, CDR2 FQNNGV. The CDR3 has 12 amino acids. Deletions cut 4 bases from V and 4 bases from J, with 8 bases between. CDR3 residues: CASSSQGYEQYV. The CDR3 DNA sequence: TGTGCCAGCAGCTCCCAGGGGTACGAGCAGTACGTC.